This passage covers 5 T cell receptor beta chains from one sample sequenced in a study of T cell responses to AZD1222 COVID-19 vaccine (dated by TCRdb to about 2021). The label giving this sample's time point can be read as: baseline before first vaccination. Libraries were made using the immunoSEQ multiplex PCR assay. TCRdb obtained this table from immuneACCESS and retained in-frame rearrangements with V and J assigned. These tables miss some clones; where compared with another copy, unresolved V genes account for less than half of the shortfall, and the remainder is unexplained. In all, the sample holds about 130,000 clones, and about nine tenths of those were seen once. 5.5% to 7% of the sample is held by the ten biggest clonotypes. The sequences come from peripheral blood, collected on day 0 of AZD1222 vaccination. These receptors came from an adult in good health.

J is TRBJ2-5 and V is TRBV3-1 (or the pseudogene TRBV3-2), with D possibly TRBD1 on 6 matching bases. Between the trimmed V and J ends, which lost 6 bases and 4 bases, there was a span of 24 bases. From germline, CDR1 is LGHDT and CDR2 YNNKEL (reference sequence). The CDR3 totals 17 residues. The CDR3 DNA reads as TGTGCCAGCAGGAACCCCGACACCCTCAGGGGTCCAGAGACCCAGTACTTC. As protein: CASRNPDTLRGPETQYF.

This clone came up a few times. J is TRBJ1-2 and V is TRBV27; TRBD1 matches 8 bases. The CDR3 contains 14 residues. V was clipped by 6 bases and J by 0 bases; unmatched bases: 3. Germline V lookup: CDR1 MNHEY, CDR2 SMNVEV (reference sequence). This CDR3 reads CASRVQGANYGYTF. The CDR3 DNA sequence: TGTGCCAGCAGGGTACAGGGGGCTAACTATGGCTACACCTTC.

This chain joins TRBV7-8 and TRBJ1-4; 7 nucleotides match TRBD1. The trim removed 6 bases at V and 8 bases at J, leaving 15 bases unmatched. Per germline, CDR1 SGHVS and CDR2 FQNEAQ. The CDR3 sequence is 16 residues long. The CDR3 bases are TGTGCCAGCAGTTCACTTAGGGCAGGGGGTTTGGAAAAACTGTTTTTT. Translated, it gives CASSSLRAGGLEKLFF.

The chain is built from TRBV6-5 and TRBJ1-2; the match to TRBD1 covers 7 bases. This CDR3 has 15 amino acids. Germline CDR1 is MNHEY and CDR2 is SVGAGI. V lost 8 bases, J lost 8 bases, and 17 bases stayed unmatched. CDR3 sequence (DNA): TGTGCCAGCCTTAAAGGCTCAACAGGGGCTGGAGGCTACACCTTC. Translation gives CASLKGSTGAGGYTF.

The rearrangement uses TRBV6-5 and TRBJ1-2, with 7 bases identical to TRBD1. CDR3 size: 15 residues. Unmatched junction bases numbered 12, after V lost 4 bases and J lost 7 bases. From germline, CDR1 is MNHEY and CDR2 SVGAGI. The CDR3 DNA is TGTGCCAGCAGTTGGGCCGGGACAGCGCCTGGTGGCTACACCTTC. Protein product: CASSWAGTAPGGYTF.